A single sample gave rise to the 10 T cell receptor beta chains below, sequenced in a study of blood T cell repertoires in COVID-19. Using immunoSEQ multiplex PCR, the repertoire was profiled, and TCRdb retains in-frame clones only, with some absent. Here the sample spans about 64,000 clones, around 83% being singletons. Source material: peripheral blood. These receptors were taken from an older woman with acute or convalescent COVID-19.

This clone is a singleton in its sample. CDR3 residues: CASSAAGRGQGGTDTQYF. As DNA, the CDR3 is TGTGCCAGTAGTGCCGCCGGGAGGGGACAGGGAGGAACAGATACGCAGTATTTT. The chain is built from TRBV19 and TRBJ2-3; possible D gene TRBD1, 9 bases. The germline V gene encodes CDR1 LNHDA and CDR2 SQIVND (reference sequence). This CDR3 has 18 residues. V lost 5 bases and J lost 3, with 24 bases in between.

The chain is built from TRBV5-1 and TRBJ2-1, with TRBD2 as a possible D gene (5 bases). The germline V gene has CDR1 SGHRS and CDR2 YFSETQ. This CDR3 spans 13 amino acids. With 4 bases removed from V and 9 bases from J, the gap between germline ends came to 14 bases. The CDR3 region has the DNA TGCGCCAGCAGCCCACTAGGGTTAAGTGAGCAGTTCTTC. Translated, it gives CASSPLGLSEQFF.

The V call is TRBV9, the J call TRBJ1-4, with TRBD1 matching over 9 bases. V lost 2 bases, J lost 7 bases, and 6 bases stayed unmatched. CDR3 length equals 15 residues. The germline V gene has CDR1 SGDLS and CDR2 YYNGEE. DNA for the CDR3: TGTGCCAGCAGCGTCGGTACAGGGGGCTTTGAAAAACTGTTTTTT. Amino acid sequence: CASSVGTGGFEKLFF.

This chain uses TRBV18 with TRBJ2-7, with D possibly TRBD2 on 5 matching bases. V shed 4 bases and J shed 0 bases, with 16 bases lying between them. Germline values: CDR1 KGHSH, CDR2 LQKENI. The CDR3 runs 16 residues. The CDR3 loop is CASSLEPQADSYEQYF. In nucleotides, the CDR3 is TGTGCCAGCTCACTTGAACCCCAAGCGGACTCCTACGAGCAGTACTTC.

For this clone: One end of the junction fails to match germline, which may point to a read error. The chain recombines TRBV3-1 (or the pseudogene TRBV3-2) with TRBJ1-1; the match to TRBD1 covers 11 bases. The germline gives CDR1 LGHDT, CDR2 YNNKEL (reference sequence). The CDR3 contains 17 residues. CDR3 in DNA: TGTGCCAGCAACCAAAAGGGTGGACAGGGGGCTTCCACTGAAGCTTTCTTT. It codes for CASNQKGGQGASTEAFF.

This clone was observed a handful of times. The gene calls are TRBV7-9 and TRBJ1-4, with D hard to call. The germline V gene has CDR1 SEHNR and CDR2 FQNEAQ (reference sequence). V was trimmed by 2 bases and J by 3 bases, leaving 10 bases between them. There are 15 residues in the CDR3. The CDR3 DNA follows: TGTGCCAGCAGCTTACTAGGTTCGCCTAATGAAAAACTGTTTTTT. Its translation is CASSLLGSPNEKLFF.

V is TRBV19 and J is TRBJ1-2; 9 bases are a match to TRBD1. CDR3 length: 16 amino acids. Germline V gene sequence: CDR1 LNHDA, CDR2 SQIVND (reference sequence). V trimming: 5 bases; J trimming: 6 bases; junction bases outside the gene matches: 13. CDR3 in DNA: TGTGCCAGTAGTGACCGGACAGGGGTAGGCGGAGATGGCTACACCTTC. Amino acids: CASSDRTGVGGDGYTF.

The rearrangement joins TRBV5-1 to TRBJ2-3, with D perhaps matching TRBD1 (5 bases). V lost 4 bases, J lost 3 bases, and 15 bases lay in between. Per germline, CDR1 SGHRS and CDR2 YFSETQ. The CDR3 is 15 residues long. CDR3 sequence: CASSPQQGRTDTQYF. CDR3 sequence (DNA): TGCGCCAGCAGCCCCCAGCAGGGTAGAACAGATACGCAGTATTTT.

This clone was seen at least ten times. CDR3 DNA: TGTGCCAGCAGTGACTCGAGTCTAGGGGGATCACCCCTCCACTTT. It yields the protein CASSDSSLGGSPLHF. The V gene is TRBV6-4, the J gene TRBJ1-6, with D maybe TRBD1 (6 bases). The V and J ends lost 0 bases and 10 bases respectively, with 13 bases between them. CDR3 length: 15 amino acids. Germline CDR1 MRHNA, CDR2 SNTAGT.

This CDR3 is CASSEETGFYGYTF. CDR3 nucleotide sequence: TGTGCCAGCAGTGAGGAAACAGGGTTCTATGGCTACACCTTC. V usage is TRBV25-1 and J usage is TRBJ1-2, with D possibly being TRBD1 (6 bases). The CDR3 has 14 residues. V was shortened by 3 bases and J by 4 bases, with 12 bases between the two germline ends. Germline loops: CDR1 MGHDK, CDR2 SYGVNS.